Listed below are T cell receptor beta chains from one sample, sequenced in a study of blood T cell repertoires in COVID-19. Profiled with immunoSEQ multiplex PCR; TCRdb holds only in-frame clones, not every one. In the table there are 55,000 to 80,000 clones, over 85% of which are singletons. The sequencing input was peripheral blood. The receptors stem from a human donor in a cohort sampled during active COVID-19. Both conserved end residues are part of each CDR3. The order of the fields is V gene, J gene, D gene, clone size, CDR3 protein, CDR3 DNA. D genes are given only for firm matches. Clone sizes are given selectively: once, few, many, or a class where the clone is expanded.

V: TRBV24-1
J: TRBJ2-5
D: TRBD1
size: many
CDR3: CATKDKTGMGETQYF
DNA: TGTGCCACCAAAGACAAGACAGGGATGGGAGAGACCCAGTACTTC

V: TRBV7-9
J: TRBJ2-7
D: NA
size: NA
CDR3: CASSSSGGFYEQYF
DNA: TGTGCCAGCAGCTCCAGTGGGGGGTTCTACGAGCAGTACTTC

V: TRBV30
J: TRBJ2-2
D: TRBD2
size: few
CDR3: CAWSGSSGFTGELFF
DNA: TGTGCCTGGAGTGGGTCTAGCGGATTCACCGGGGAGCTGTTTTTT

V: TRBV19
J: TRBJ2-7
D: TRBD1
size: NA
CDR3: CASSRGQGLSEQYF
DNA: TGTGCCAGTAGTAGGGGACAGGGTTTGTCCGAGCAGTACTTC

V: TRBV5-8
J: TRBJ2-5
D: NA
size: NA
CDR3: CASSLGTGVRQETQYF
DNA: TGTGCCAGCAGCTTAGGAACGGGAGTAAGGCAAGAGACCCAGTACTTC

V: TRBV23-1
J: TRBJ2-3
D: TRBD2
size: NA
CDR3: CATLRSSGGAADTQYF
DNA: TGCGCCACCCTGAGGTCTAGCGGGGGGGCTGCAGATACGCAGTATTTT

V: TRBV24-1
J: TRBJ2-7
D: TRBD1
size: NA
CDR3: CATSPGQGSYEQYF
DNA: TGTGCCACCAGTCCGGGACAGGGATCCTACGAGCAGTACTTC

V: TRBV12-3/TRBV12-4
J: TRBJ1-5
D: NA
size: NA
CDR3: CASSLAQNQPQHF
DNA: TGTGCCAGCAGTTTAGCGCAGAATCAGCCCCAGCATTTT

V: TRBV12-3/TRBV12-4
J: TRBJ2-1
D: TRBD1
size: NA
CDR3: CASSRDRGNEQFF
DNA: TGTGCCAGCAGTCGGGACAGGGGCAATGAGCAGTTCTTC

V: TRBV18
J: TRBJ1-1
D: NA
size: NA
CDR3: CASSPVQTNTEAFF
DNA: TGTGCCAGCTCACCAGTACAGACGAACACTGAAGCTTTCTTT

V: TRBV5-1
J: TRBJ1-1
D: NA
size: NA
CDR3: CASSLSGANTEAFF
DNA: TGCGCCAGCAGCTTGTCTGGGGCTAACACTGAAGCTTTCTTT

V: TRBV24-1
J: TRBJ2-6
D: NA
size: NA
CDR3: CATSGAGANVLTF
DNA: TGTGCCACCAGTGGAGCTGGGGCCAACGTCCTGACTTTC

V: TRBV2
J: TRBJ1-4
D: TRBD1
size: NA
CDR3: CASTLGQGANEKLFF
DNA: TGTGCCAGCACCCTCGGACAGGGAGCTAATGAAAAACTGTTTTTT

V: TRBV28
J: TRBJ2-3
D: NA
size: NA
CDR3: CASSFTSPHTQYF
DNA: TGTGCCAGCAGTTTTACTAGCCCTCATACGCAGTATTTT

V: TRBV6-5
J: TRBJ2-3
D: NA
size: NA
CDR3: CASSSQIADTQYF
DNA: TGTGCCAGCAGTTCACAGATCGCAGATACGCAGTATTTT

V: TRBV9
J: TRBJ1-1
D: NA
size: NA
CDR3: CASSVAGELNTEAFF
DNA: TGTGCCAGCAGCGTAGCTGGAGAACTGAACACTGAAGCTTTCTTT

V: TRBV5-1
J: TRBJ2-5
D: TRBD2
size: NA
CDR3: CASSSTSGGQETQYF
DNA: TGCGCCAGCAGCTCGACTAGCGGGGGACAAGAGACCCAGTACTTC

V: TRBV6-6
J: TRBJ1-1
D: NA
size: NA
CDR3: CASSPPPGNTEAFF
DNA: TGTGCCAGCAGTCCTCCCCCAGGGAACACTGAAGCTTTCTTT

V: TRBV19
J: TRBJ1-5
D: TRBD1
size: few
CDR3: CASRQGESNQPQHF
DNA: TGTGCCAGTCGACAGGGGGAAAGCAATCAGCCCCAGCATTTT

V: TRBV12-3/TRBV12-4
J: TRBJ2-5
D: NA
size: NA
CDR3: CASSLIIETQYF
DNA: TGTGCCAGCAGTTTAATTATAGAGACCCAGTACTTC

V: TRBV3-1/TRBV3-2
J: TRBJ2-5
D: TRBD2
size: NA
CDR3: CASSQLLAGQETQYF
DNA: TGTGCCAGCAGCCAATTACTAGCGGGACAAGAGACCCAGTACTTC

V: TRBV6-5
J: TRBJ2-7
D: NA
size: NA
CDR3: CASSYGRSRSYEQYF
DNA: TGTGCCAGCAGTTACGGCAGGTCTCGCTCCTACGAGCAGTACTTC

V: TRBV6-1
J: TRBJ2-1
D: NA
size: NA
CDR3: CASSEGPLANEQFF
DNA: TGTGCCAGCAGTGAAGGCCCTTTGGCCAATGAGCAGTTCTTC

V: TRBV6-5
J: TRBJ1-4
D: NA
size: NA
CDR3: CASSPYRERDEKLFF
DNA: TGTGCCAGCAGTCCGTACAGGGAGAGGGATGAAAAACTGTTTTTT

V: TRBV14
J: TRBJ1-6
D: NA
size: NA
CDR3: CASSQARGGSPLHF
DNA: TGTGCCAGCAGCCAAGCAAGGGGTGGTTCACCCCTCCACTTT

V: TRBV18
J: TRBJ1-2
D: NA
size: NA
CDR3: CASSPRQESSNYGYTF
DNA: TGTGCCAGCTCACCCAGACAGGAGTCCTCTAACTATGGCTACACCTTC

V: TRBV28
J: TRBJ2-7
D: NA
size: NA
CDR3: CASGLSSNYEQYF
DNA: TGTGCCAGTGGACTATCCTCCAACTACGAGCAGTACTTC

V: TRBV5-6
J: TRBJ2-7
D: NA
size: NA
CDR3: CASSGGSGVGAEQYF
DNA: TGTGCCAGCAGCGGGGGCAGTGGTGTCGGCGCGGAGCAGTACTTC

V: TRBV4-1
J: TRBJ1-3
D: TRBD1
size: NA
CDR3: CASSQVTGGSGNTIYF
DNA: TGCGCCAGCAGCCAAGTGACAGGGGGCTCTGGAAACACCATATATTTT